This TCR beta chain was observed in a study of Ad26.COV2.S vaccination and SARS-CoV-2 variants. Study-level points and caveats: It was reported that spike-specific CD8+ and CD4+ T cell responses were substantially broad after vaccination.

CDR1 and CDR2 (germline): SGHDT, YYEEEE. The CDR3 has 16 residues. The V end was cut by 0 bases, the J end by 7 bases, with 20 bases between. This clone was counted a few times. Its target is unknown. Repertoires were generated with immunoSEQ multiplex PCR, while TCRdb's copy carries only in-frame clones and drops some. The data show 430,000 or so clones, roughly 89% seen once. Indicated treatment: roughly 19 received Ad26.COV2.S at low or high dose, single or two shots; five or six received placebo; per-sample allocation not given. All samples were drawn on day 63, counting from the first vaccine or placebo injection. Expressing Wuhan-strain SARS-CoV-2 spike, an Ad26 vector served as the vaccine.

This specimen was peripheral blood, taken in a trial of Ad26.COV2.S vaccine versus placebo. This receptor was taken from a person aged 18-65 years who received the Ad26.COV2.S COVID-19 vaccine or a placebo. The V gene is TRBV5-6, the J gene TRBJ2-7; D possibly corresponds to TRBD2 (5 bases). The CDR3 nucleotides read TGTGCCAGCAGCTTGGGGTTAGGAGCGGCACTACGAGAGCAGTACGTC. It translates to CASSLGLGAALREQYV.